The next 2 T cell receptor beta chains were all read from a single sample in a study of blood T cells in healthy people across ages. A second about 7 to 11 cycle PCR used barcoded and J-beta primers. TCRdb ran MiXCR on the 5' RACE reads and lists one entry per CDR3 protein. The profile covers fewer than 900,000 distinct CDR3 sequences, with roughly 43% appearing a single time and roughly 20% taken by the ten largest. Sequencing was done on a sample of blood. These receptors originate from a woman aged 60 to 75 in good health.

The genes are TRBV7-9 and TRBJ2-5; D might be TRBD2 (6 bases). Germline loops: CDR1 SEHNR, CDR2 FQNEAQ (reference sequence). The V and J ends lost 2 bases and 4 bases respectively, with 17 bases between them. The CDR3 extends over 16 amino acids. CDR3 sequence: CASSLSLGSVIETQYF. In DNA, the CDR3 is TGTGCCAGCAGCTTAAGCCTCGGGAGCGTTATAGAGACCCAGTACTTC. Variable domain in full (rest from reference TRBV7-9 and TRBJ2-5): DTGVSQNPRHKITKRGQNVTFRCDPISEHNRLYWYRQTLGQGPEFLTYFQNEAQLEKSRLLSDRFSAERPKGSFSTLEIQRTEQGDSAMYLCASSLSLGSVIETQYFGPGTRLLVL.

This clonotype was seen a handful of times. The J gene is TRBJ2-3, the V gene TRBV7-9; 8 bases match TRBD2. The CDR3 is made up of 15 amino acids. Germline V gene sequence: CDR1 SEHNR, CDR2 FQNEAQ (reference sequence). V lost 0 bases to trimming and J lost 2 bases; unmatched junction nucleotides: 1. The CDR3 nucleotides are TGTGCCAGCAGCTTAGCAGCGGGGGACACAGATACGCAGTATTTT. Translating it yields CASSLAAGDTDTQYF.